A selection of T cell receptor beta chains follows, all from one sample in a study of blood T cell repertoires in COVID-19. Libraries were prepared by immunoSEQ multiplex PCR; TCRdb keeps only in-frame clonotypes and omits some of them. The table records around 250,000 clones, about 91% of them present only once. What was sequenced was PBMCs or T cells enriched from blood (not recorded which). The receptors shown here come from a human donor in a cohort exposed to, infected with or recovered from COVID-19 (not recorded which). The donor label of this sample is uncertain. Each CDR3 is given with its conserved first and last residue. Each record gives: J gene, clone size, D gene, V gene, CDR3 protein, CDR3 DNA. D genes are given only for firm matches. Part of the rows lack a size; the others show once, few, many or a class for expanded clones.

TRBJ1-1,-,-,TRBV18,CASSPTPSTEAFF,TGTGCCAGCTCACCCACGCCTAGCACTGAAGCTTTCTTT
TRBJ2-1,-,-,TRBV3-1/TRBV3-2,CASSQGGTGDEQFF,TGTGCCAGCAGCCAAGGAGGGACGGGGGATGAGCAGTTCTTC
TRBJ1-1,few,-,TRBV19,CASSIQGAQDTEAFF,TGTGCCAGTAGTATACAAGGGGCGCAGGACACTGAAGCTTTCTTT
TRBJ1-6,-,-,TRBV9,CASSVASGFNSPLHF,TGTGCCAGCAGCGTAGCCTCAGGGTTTAATTCACCCCTCCACTTT
TRBJ1-5,-,-,TRBV19,CASSTPLTTKPQHF,TGTGCCAGTAGTACCCCCCTGACTACTAAGCCCCAGCATTTT
TRBJ2-7,once,-,TRBV5-4,CASSLGLAGEGEQYF,TGTGCCAGCAGCTTGGGACTAGCAGGGGAGGGAGAGCAGTACTTC
TRBJ1-1,-,-,TRBV30,CAWVRSGNTEAFF,TGTGCCTGGGTTCGCAGTGGGAACACTGAAGCTTTCTTT
TRBJ2-1,-,-,TRBV21-1,CASSKVGGLSYNEQFF,TGTGCCAGCAGCAAAGTTGGAGGGTTATCCTACAATGAGCAGTTCTTC
TRBJ1-4,-,-,TRBV7-9,CASSLVVTAYNEKLFF,TGTGCCAGCAGTCTAGTTGTAACGGCTTATAATGAAAAACTGTTTTTT
TRBJ2-1,-,-,TRBV4-3,CASSQDKRLNEQFF,TGCGCCAGCAGCCAAGATAAGCGGCTCAATGAGCAGTTCTTC
TRBJ1-5,-,-,TRBV27,CASSLKVPGLMTGQPQHF,TGTGCCAGCAGCCTTAAGGTGCCAGGGCTAATGACCGGTCAGCCCCAGCATTTT
TRBJ2-5,-,-,TRBV12-3/TRBV12-4,CASRLGETQYF,TGTGCCAGCAGGCTAGGAGAGACCCAGTACTTC
TRBJ1-1,-,-,TRBV3-1/TRBV3-2,CASSQKWAPTEAFF,TGTGCCAGCAGCCAGAAGTGGGCGCCTACTGAAGCTTTCTTT
TRBJ1-4,-,TRBD1,TRBV2,CASSPTGNEKLFF,TGTGCCAGCAGCCCGACAGGGAATGAAAAACTGTTTTTT
TRBJ1-1,-,TRBD1,TRBV11-1,CASSFYQGADYTAFF,TGTGCCAGCAGCTTTTACCAGGGGGCGGATTATACAGCTTTCTTT
TRBJ2-1,-,TRBD2,TRBV7-2,CASSLGGGANEQFF,TGTGCCAGCAGCTTAGGCGGGGGGGCGAATGAGCAGTTCTTC
TRBJ2-3,-,-,TRBV7-3,CASSPGSLGTDTQYF,TGTGCCAGCAGCCCCGGGTCCCTTGGCACAGATACGCAGTATTTT
TRBJ2-1,-,TRBD2,TRBV4-1,CASSLKSLAGGFNEQFF,TGCGCCAGCAGCCTTAAGTCCCTCGCGGGGGGGTTCAATGAGCAGTTCTTC
TRBJ1-2,-,TRBD1,TRBV18,CASTTGGANYGYTF,TGTGCCAGCACCACAGGGGGAGCTAACTATGGCTACACCTTC
TRBJ1-2,once,TRBD1,TRBV5-6,CASSTTLTSGQEPYGYTF,TGTGCCAGCAGCACAACATTAACCTCGGGACAGGAACCCTATGGCTACACCTTC
TRBJ1-3,-,TRBD1,TRBV6-5,CASSRQGSGNTIYF,TGTGCCAGCAGTAGACAGGGTTCTGGAAACACCATATATTTT